These T cell receptor beta chains were read from a single sample in a study of graft-versus-host responses after intestinal transplantation. The repertoire was sequenced with immunoSEQ multiplex PCR; TCRdb's copy has only in-frame clones and lacks some. The sample has approximately 99,000 clones; 75% to 95% are singletons. Their cognate antigens are unknown. Sequencing used unstimulated CD4+ T cells sorted from spleen or lymph node cells, obtained before transplant. Receptor source: a human donor who was the organ donor for an intestinal transplant. Both conserved end residues are part of each CDR3. A D gene is named only where the DNA matches it firmly. The listing skips clone size in some rows; elsewhere it reads once, few, many or a size class.

d_call	v_call	clone_size	j_call	cdr3_aa	cdr3_nt
TRBD1	TRBV5-1	.	TRBJ2-2	CASSLPAGKGAYTGELFF	TGCGCCAGCAGCTTGCCCGCAGGGAAGGGGGCTTACACCGGGGAGCTGTTTTTT
.	TRBV18	.	TRBJ1-4	CASSLAGPGEKLFF	TGTGCCAGCTCACTTGCGGGCCCGGGAGAAAAACTGTTTTTT
.	TRBV7-9	.	TRBJ1-6	CASSPGFGGGGSPLHF	TGTGCCAGCAGCCCCGGGTTCGGGGGGGGAGGGTCACCCCTCCACTTT
.	TRBV2	.	TRBJ2-3	CASSEGGGRTDTQYF	TGTGCCAGCAGTGAAGGGGGGGGCCGCACAGATACGCAGTATTTT
TRBD1	TRBV7-7	.	TRBJ1-4	CASSPGQGMPNEKLFF	TGTGCTAGCAGCCCTGGACAGGGGATGCCTAATGAAAAACTGTTTTTT
TRBD2	TRBV27	.	TRBJ2-1	CASGLIAGGLWNEQFF	TGTGCCAGCGGACTAATAGCGGGGGGTCTATGGAATGAGCAGTTCTTC
TRBD2	TRBV18	.	TRBJ2-2	CASSATSGGLNTGELFF	TGTGCCAGCTCAGCGACTAGCGGGGGCCTTAACACCGGGGAGCTGTTTTTT
.	TRBV7-2	.	TRBJ1-2	CASSLDSFYGYTF	TGTGCCAGCAGCTTAGACAGTTTCTATGGCTACACCTTC
.	TRBV18	.	TRBJ1-6	CASSSGVESPLHF	TGTGCCAGCTCATCCGGGGTAGAATCACCCCTCCACTTT
.	TRBV7-9	.	TRBJ1-5	CASSFQGENQPQHF	TGTGCCAGCAGCTTCCAGGGTGAAAATCAGCCCCAGCATTTT
.	TRBV4-2	.	TRBJ1-6	CASSRHKGGGQGQAPLHF	TGTGCCAGCAGCCGACACAAGGGCGGGGGTCAAGGGCAGGCACCCCTCCACTTT
TRBD1	TRBV5-1	.	TRBJ1-2	CASSNGTGGWYGYTF	TGCGCCAGCAGCAACGGGACAGGGGGCTGGTATGGCTACACCTTC
.	TRBV7-9	.	TRBJ1-2	CASRGDGYTF	TGTGCCAGCCGGGGGGACGGCTACACCTTC
.	TRBV7-9	.	TRBJ2-1	CASTPGGGFEVFSYNEQFF	TGTGCCAGCACCCCAGGAGGGGGCTTCGAAGTTTTCTCCTACAATGAGCAGTTCTTC
TRBD2	TRBV27	once	TRBJ2-7	CASSLLAGVLYEQYF	TGTGCCAGCAGTTTACTAGCGGGGGTCCTCTACGAGCAGTACTTC
.	TRBV28	.	TRBJ2-4	CASSLGVAKNIQYF	TGTGCCAGCAGTTTGGGAGTAGCCAAAAACATTCAGTACTTC